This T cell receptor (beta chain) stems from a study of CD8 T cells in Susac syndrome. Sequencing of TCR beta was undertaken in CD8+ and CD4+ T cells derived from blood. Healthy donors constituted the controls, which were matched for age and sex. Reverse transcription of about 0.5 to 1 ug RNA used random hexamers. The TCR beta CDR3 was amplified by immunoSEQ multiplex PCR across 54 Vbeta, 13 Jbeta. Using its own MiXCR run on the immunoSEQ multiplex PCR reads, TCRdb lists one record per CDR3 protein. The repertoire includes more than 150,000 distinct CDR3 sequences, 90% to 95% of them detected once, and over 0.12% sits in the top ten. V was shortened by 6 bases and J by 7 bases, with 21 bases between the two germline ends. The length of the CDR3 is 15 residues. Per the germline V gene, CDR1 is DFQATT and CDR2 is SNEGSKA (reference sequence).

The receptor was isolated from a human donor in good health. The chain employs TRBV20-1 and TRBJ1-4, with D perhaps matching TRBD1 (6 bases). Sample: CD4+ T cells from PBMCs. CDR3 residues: CSAEPRGGQGEKLFF. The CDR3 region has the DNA TGCAGTGCGGAACCCCGGGGGGGGCAAGGTGAAAAACTGTTTTTT.